The sample holds a few counts of the clone carrying this T cell receptor beta chain. The antigen is undetermined. This record comes from a study of blood T cells in healthy people across ages. Findings of the study overall: Observed TCR beta diversity showed a strong correlation with the percentage of naive T cells as measured by flow cytometry.

The CDR3 totals 16 residues. V shed 5 bases and J 2 bases; nucleotides not matched to a gene: 9. The germline gives CDR1 SGHTA, CDR2 FQGTGA. Together with a sample-barcoded 5' primer, a J-beta primer mix was included in a second PCR lasting roughly 6 to 12 cycles. TCRdb re-derived calls from the 5' RACE reads in MiXCR, one entry per CDR3 protein. The data show hundreds of thousands of distinct CDR3 sequences, about 61% seen once. The sample was blood. This receptor was obtained from a man aged 40-50 years in good health. V gene TRBV7-3 combines with J gene TRBJ2-3; 8 nucleotides line up with TRBD1. CDR3 in amino acids: CASSPGTGRDTDTQYF. The CDR3, as DNA: TGTGCCAGCAGCCCAGGGACAGGCAGAGACACAGATACGCAGTATTTT.